Here is one TCR beta chain with its context. No DNA is shown, since the ends of the CDR3 on it are uncertain; the CDR3 is the one TCRdb lists. Per germline, CDR1 MNHNS and CDR2 SASEGT. From its first to its last residue, the CDR3 has 15 amino acids. The method was immunoSEQ multiplex PCR; TCRdb's version includes in-frame clones alone and lacks a portion of them. The sample has roughly 140,000 clones; about 88% are singletons. These data come from a study of cytomegalovirus exposure and HLA in healthy donors. The source material was PBMCs. The sequence came from a woman aged 18 to 35 in good health and CMV-seropositive. The chain combines TRBV6-1 with TRBJ2-1; TRBD2, as called in the table, went unchecked against the DNA. CDR3 protein: CASSTSGSGGHEQFF.